This T cell receptor beta chain was profiled in a study of blood T cell repertoires in COVID-19. About the research overall: Samples representing acute and convalescent COVID-19 were sourced from the United States, Italy and Spain. PBMCs, B-cell-depleted T cells, or T cells were the source of the cDNA or gDNA that made up the material.

The CDR3 length is 18 residues. The V segment lost 4 bases and the J segment 1 base; nucleotides outside the gene matches: 9. The germline gives CDR1 GTSNPN, CDR2 SVGIG (reference sequence). TCRdb's table, derived via immunoSEQ multiplex PCR, lists solely in-frame clones and lacks some. The repertoire holds some 150,000 clones, with 88% as singletons. The TCR sequence derives from a human donor in a cohort sampled during active COVID-19. The rearrangement links TRBV30 to TRBJ2-4, with 14 bases matching TRBD2. The material sequenced was peripheral blood. Here the CDR3 reads CAWNARTSGRKAKNIQYF. CDR3 DNA sequence: TGTGCCTGGAATGCCCGGACTAGCGGGAGGAAGGCCAAAAACATTCAGTACTTC.